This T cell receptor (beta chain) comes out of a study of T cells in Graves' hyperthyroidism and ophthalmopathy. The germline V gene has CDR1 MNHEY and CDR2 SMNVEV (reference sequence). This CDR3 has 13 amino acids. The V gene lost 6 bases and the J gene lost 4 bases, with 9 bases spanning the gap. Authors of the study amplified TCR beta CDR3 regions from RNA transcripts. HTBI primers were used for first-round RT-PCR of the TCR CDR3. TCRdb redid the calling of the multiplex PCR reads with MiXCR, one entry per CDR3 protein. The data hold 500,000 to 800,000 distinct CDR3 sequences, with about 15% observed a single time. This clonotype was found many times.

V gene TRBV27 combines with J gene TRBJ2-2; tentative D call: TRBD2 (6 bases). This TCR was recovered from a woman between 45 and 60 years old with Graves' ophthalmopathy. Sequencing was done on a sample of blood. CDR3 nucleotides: TGTGCCAGCAGATGGGGAGGCACCGGGGAGCTGTTTTTT. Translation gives CASRWGGTGELFF.